What follows are 13 T cell receptor beta chains derived from one specimen sequenced in a study of cytotoxic CD8 clonotypes in ibrutinib-treated CLL. Using immunoSEQ multiplex PCR, the repertoire was profiled, and TCRdb retains in-frame clones only, with some absent. The repertoire holds 150,000 to 200,000 clones, approximately 84% seen once, with 3.5% to 5.5% in the top ten. The input for sequencing was PBMCs, taken after 24 months of ibrutinib treatment. The receptors come from a human donor with chronic lymphocytic leukemia.

This clone was picked up one time. The chain joins TRBV11-2 to TRBJ2-2; D is tentatively TRBD1 or TRBD2 (5 bases each). Germline CDR1 and CDR2: SGHAT and FQNNGV. The V and J ends lost 5 bases and 5 bases respectively, with 9 bases between them. The CDR3 totals 13 residues. The CDR3 protein is CASSLWGTGELFF. CDR3 DNA sequence: TGTGCCAGCAGCCTCTGGGGGACCGGGGAGCTGTTTTTT.

As DNA, the CDR3 is TGCAGTCCGATGCGGGGCGATGAGCAGTTCTTC. This gives the protein CSPMRGDEQFF. V is TRBV20-1 and J is TRBJ2-1, with D tentatively TRBD2 (6 bases). CDR3 length equals 11 residues. The germline CDR1 and CDR2 sequences are DFQATT and SNEGSKA (reference sequence). V lost 8 bases and J lost 8, with 13 bases in between.

V gene TRBV11-3 combines with J gene TRBJ2-1; no firm D call. The germline V gene has CDR1 SGHNT and CDR2 YENEEA. The ends were cut back, 8 bases at V and 9 bases at J, with 11 bases in the middle. CDR3 size: 11 residues. The CDR3 coding sequence is TGTGCCAGCCCGGGCGTTTGTGAGCAGTTCTTC. Translation: CASPGVCEQFF.

The CDR3 reads CASSLGRNEQFF. In nucleotides, the CDR3 is TGCGCCAGCAGCTTGGGAAGGAATGAGCAGTTCTTC. The gene calls are TRBV5-1 and TRBJ2-1, with D unclear. Trimming took off 0 bases at V and 7 bases at J, with 5 bases between the two ends. CDR1 SGHRS and CDR2 YFSETQ come from the germline V gene. The CDR3 loop spans 12 amino acids.

V and J are TRBV5-6 and TRBJ2-2; D ambiguous. The CDR3 sequence is 16 residues long. CDR1 SGHDT and CDR2 YYEEEE come from the germline V gene. V was shortened by 2 bases and J by 6 bases, with 17 bases between the two germline ends. The chain's CDR3 is CASSLDNGVWSGELFF. CDR3 bases: TGTGCCAGCAGCTTAGATAATGGGGTGTGGTCCGGGGAGCTGTTTTTT.

This chain links TRBV2 with TRBJ2-2; D is perhaps TRBD1 or TRBD2 (5 bases each). The V gene's germline CDR1 is SNHLY and CDR2 FYNNEI. The length of the CDR3 is 12 residues. V was shortened by 5 bases and J by 11 bases, with 12 bases between the two germline ends. CDR3 residues: CASSRPRGELFF. The DNA of the CDR3 is TGTGCCAGCAGTCGCCCGAGGGGTGAGCTGTTTTTT. The entire variable domain, with the rest obtained from reference TRBV2 and TRBJ2-2, is as follows: EPEVTQTPSHQVTQMGQEVILRCVPISNHLYFYWYRQILGQKVEFLVSFYNNEISEKSEIFDDQFSVERPDGSNFTLKIRSTKLEDSAMYFCASSRPRGELFFGEGSRLTVL.

The V and J genes are TRBV6-1 and TRBJ2-7, with 10 nucleotides matching TRBD2. V was pared by 4 bases and J by 7 bases, with 13 bases of the junction left unmatched. Germline CDR1 MNHNS, CDR2 SASEGT. The CDR3 is 16 amino acids. The CDR3 sequence: CASSGNLAGVSQEQYF. CDR3 in DNA: TGTGCCAGCAGTGGGAATCTAGCGGGAGTCTCGCAAGAGCAGTACTTC.

This clone was seen only once. This rearrangement joins TRBV6-5 to TRBJ1-1, with D possibly TRBD1 on 5 matching bases. V lost 0 bases to trimming and J lost 5 bases, with 10 bases between them. Germline V lookup: CDR1 MNHEY, CDR2 SVGAGI. The CDR3 has 14 residues. The CDR3 region has the DNA TGTGCCAGCAGTTACTCACCGGGGCGGACTGAAGCTTTCTTT. This translates into CASSYSPGRTEAFF.

In this sample, this clone turned up a few times. This chain connects TRBV6-6 to TRBJ1-5; D remains ambiguous. Germline-derived CDR1 and CDR2 are MNHNY and SVGAGI (reference sequence). The CDR3 is 11 residues long. V lost 4 bases and J 5 bases, leaving 3 bases between the germline ends. CDR3 residues: CASSLYQPQHF. DNA of the CDR3: TGTGCCAGCAGTTTGTATCAGCCCCAGCATTTT.

This clone has only a few counts. V gene TRBV7-9 combines with J gene TRBJ2-5; D is ambiguous. Trimming pared 1 base from V and 2 bases from J, leaving 5 bases between. Germline CDR1 reads SEHNR; CDR2 reads FQNEAQ (reference sequence). The CDR3 has 13 amino acids. The CDR3 is CASSLGQQETQYF. The CDR3 nucleotides read TGTGCCAGCAGCTTAGGGCAGCAAGAGACCCAGTACTTC.

The V call is TRBV29-1, the J call TRBJ1-2; no definite D call. Germline V gene data show CDR1 as SQVTM and CDR2 as ANQGSEA. V was cut by 6 bases and J by 0 bases, with 20 bases left in between. The CDR3 is 16 residues long. CDR3 sequence reads: CSVPSLSDTTNYGYTF. CDR3 nucleotides: TGCAGCGTCCCATCCTTATCTGACACTACTAACTATGGCTACACCTTC.

The chain is built from TRBV27 and TRBJ2-3; D uncertain. CDR3 length equals 14 residues. V dropped 5 bases and J dropped 1 base, with 10 bases sitting between them. The germline gives CDR1 MNHEY, CDR2 SMNVEV (reference sequence). CDR3: CASSPTSRTDTQYF. CDR3 sequence (DNA): TGTGCCAGCAGTCCCACGAGCCGCACAGATACGCAGTATTTT.

The rearrangement links TRBV7-2 to TRBJ2-7; 10 bases map to TRBD1. V was clipped by 6 bases and J by 6 bases; unmatched bases: 8. The germline gives CDR1 SGHTA, CDR2 FQGNSA. This CDR3 is built from 14 residues. The CDR3 bases are TGTGCCAGCAGTCTCGACAGGGGGCAAGGCGAGCAGTACTTC. The encoded protein is CASSLDRGQGEQYF.